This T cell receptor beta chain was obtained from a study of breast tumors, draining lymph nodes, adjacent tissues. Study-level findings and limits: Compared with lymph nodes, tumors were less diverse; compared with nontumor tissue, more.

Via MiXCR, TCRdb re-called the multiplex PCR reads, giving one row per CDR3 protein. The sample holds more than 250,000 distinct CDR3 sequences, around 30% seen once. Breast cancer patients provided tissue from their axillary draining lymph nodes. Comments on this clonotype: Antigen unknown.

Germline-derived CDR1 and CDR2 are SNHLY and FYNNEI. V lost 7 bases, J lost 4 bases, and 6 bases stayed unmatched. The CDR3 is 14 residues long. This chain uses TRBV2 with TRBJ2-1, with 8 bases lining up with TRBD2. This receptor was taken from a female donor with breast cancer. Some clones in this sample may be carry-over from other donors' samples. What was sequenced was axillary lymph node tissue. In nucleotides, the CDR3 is TGTGCCAGCATTTTCGGACTAGCTTACAATGAGCAGTTCTTC. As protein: CASIFGLAYNEQFF.